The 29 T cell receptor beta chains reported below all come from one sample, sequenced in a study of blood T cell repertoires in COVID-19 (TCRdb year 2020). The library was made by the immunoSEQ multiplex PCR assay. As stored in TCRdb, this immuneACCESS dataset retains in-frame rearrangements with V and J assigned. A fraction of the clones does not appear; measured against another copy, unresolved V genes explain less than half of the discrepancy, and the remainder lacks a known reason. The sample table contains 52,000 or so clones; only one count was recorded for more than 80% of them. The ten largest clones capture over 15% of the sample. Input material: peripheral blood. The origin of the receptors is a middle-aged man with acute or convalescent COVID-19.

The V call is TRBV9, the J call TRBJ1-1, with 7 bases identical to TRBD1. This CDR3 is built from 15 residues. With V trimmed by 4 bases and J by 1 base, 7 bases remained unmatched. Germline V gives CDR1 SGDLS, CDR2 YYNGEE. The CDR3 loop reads CASSFHWTGNTEAFF. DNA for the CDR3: TGTGCCAGCAGCTTCCATTGGACAGGGAACACTGAAGCTTTCTTT.

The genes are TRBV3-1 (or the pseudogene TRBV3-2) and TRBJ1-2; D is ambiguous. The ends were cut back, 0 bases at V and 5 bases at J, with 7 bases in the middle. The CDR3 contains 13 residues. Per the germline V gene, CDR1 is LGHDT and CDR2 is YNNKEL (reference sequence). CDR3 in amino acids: CASSQDPGYGYTF. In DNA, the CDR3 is TGTGCCAGCAGCCAAGATCCGGGGTATGGCTACACCTTC.

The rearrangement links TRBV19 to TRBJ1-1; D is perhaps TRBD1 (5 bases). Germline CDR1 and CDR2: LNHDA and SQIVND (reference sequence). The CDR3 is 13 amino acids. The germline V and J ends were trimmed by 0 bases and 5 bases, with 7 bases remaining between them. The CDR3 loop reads CASSIDRVTEAFF. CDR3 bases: TGTGCCAGTAGTATAGACAGGGTTACTGAAGCTTTCTTT.

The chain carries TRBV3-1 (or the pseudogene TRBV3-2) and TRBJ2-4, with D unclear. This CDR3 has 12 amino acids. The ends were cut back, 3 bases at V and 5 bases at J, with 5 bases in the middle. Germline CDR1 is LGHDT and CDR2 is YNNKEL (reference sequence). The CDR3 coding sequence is TGTGCCAGCAGCCATTCGGAAAACATTCAGTACTTC. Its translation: CASSHSENIQYF.

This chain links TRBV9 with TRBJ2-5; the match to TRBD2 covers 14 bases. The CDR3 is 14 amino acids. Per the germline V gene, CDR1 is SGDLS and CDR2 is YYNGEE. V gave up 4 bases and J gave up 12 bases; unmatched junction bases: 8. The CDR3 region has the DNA TGTGCCAGCAGCTCAGGACTAGCGGGGGGCGCGGAGTACTTC. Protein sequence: CASSSGLAGGAEYF.

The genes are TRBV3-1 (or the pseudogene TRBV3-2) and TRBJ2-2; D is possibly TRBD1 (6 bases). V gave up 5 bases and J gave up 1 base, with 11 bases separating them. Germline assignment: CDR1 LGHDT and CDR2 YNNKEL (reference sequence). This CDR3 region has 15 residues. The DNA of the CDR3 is TGTGCCAGCAGCTCAAGGGGACAGAACACCGGGGAGCTGTTTTTT. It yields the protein CASSSRGQNTGELFF.

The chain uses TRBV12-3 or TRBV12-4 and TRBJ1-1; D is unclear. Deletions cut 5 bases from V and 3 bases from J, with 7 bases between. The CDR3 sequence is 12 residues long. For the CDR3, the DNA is TGTGCCAGCAGTCCCCGGGACACTGAAGCTTTCTTT. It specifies CASSPRDTEAFF.

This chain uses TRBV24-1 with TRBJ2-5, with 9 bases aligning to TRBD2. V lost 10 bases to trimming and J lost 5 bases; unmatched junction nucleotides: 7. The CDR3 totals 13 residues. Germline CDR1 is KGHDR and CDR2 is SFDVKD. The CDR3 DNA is TGTGCCACTAGCCGCGGGGGGGCGGAGACCCAGTACTTC. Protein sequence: CATSRGGAETQYF.

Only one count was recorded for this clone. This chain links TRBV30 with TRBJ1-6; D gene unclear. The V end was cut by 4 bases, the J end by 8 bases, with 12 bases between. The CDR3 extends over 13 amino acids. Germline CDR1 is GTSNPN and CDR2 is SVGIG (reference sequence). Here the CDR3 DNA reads TGTGCCTGGACCCCGGTCCACGATTCACCCCTCCACTTT. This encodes CAWTPVHDSPLHF.

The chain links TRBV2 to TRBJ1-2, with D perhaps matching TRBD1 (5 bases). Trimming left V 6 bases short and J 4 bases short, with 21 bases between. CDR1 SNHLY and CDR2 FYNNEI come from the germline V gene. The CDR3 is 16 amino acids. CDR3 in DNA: TGTGCCAGCAGCCCATCGGGGCGGGTGGAGGGCTATGGCTACACCTTC. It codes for CASSPSGRVEGYGYTF. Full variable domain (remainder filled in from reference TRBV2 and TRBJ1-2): EPEVTQTPSHQVTQMGQEVILRCVPISNHLYFYWYRQILGQKVEFLVSFYNNEISEKSEIFDDQFSVERPDGSNFTLKIRSTKLEDSAMYFCASSPSGRVEGYGYTFGSGTRLTVV.

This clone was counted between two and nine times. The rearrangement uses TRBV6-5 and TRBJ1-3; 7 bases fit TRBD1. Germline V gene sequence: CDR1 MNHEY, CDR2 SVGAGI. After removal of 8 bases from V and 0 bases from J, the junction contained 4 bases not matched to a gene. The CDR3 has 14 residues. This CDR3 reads CASVQGTSGNTIYF. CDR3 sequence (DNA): TGTGCCAGCGTACAGGGGACCTCTGGAAACACCATATATTTT.

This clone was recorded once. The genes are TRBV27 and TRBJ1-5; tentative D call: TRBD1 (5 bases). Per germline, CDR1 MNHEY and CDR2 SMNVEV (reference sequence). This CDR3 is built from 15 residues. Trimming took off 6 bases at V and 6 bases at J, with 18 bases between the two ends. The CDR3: CASRPTGGARQPQHF. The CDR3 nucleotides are TGTGCCAGCAGACCCACCGGGGGTGCCCGTCAGCCCCAGCATTTT.

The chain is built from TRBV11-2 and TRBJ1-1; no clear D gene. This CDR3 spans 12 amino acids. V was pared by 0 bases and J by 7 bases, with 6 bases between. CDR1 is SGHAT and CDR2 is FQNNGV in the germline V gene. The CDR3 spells CASSLDRDEAFF. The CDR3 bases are TGTGCCAGCAGCTTAGATCGGGATGAAGCTTTCTTT.

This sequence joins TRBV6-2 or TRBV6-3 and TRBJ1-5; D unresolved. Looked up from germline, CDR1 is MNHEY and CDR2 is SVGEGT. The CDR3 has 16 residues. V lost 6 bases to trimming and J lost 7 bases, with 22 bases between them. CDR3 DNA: TGTGCCAGCAGCGAGCGGACGGGTAACTCACCACAGCCCCAGCATTTT. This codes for CASSERTGNSPQPQHF.

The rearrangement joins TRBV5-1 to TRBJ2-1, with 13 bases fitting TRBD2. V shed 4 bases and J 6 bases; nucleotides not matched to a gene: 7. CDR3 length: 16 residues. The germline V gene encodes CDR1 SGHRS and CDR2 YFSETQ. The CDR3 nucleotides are TGCGCCAGCAGCAAGGCGGGACTAGCGGGATTCAATGAGCAGTTCTTC. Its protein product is CASSKAGLAGFNEQFF.

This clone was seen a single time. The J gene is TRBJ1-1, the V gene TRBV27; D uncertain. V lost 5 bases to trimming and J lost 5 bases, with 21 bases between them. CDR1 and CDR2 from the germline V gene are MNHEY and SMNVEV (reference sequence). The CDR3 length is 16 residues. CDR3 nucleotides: TGTGCCAGCAGTCCTATAGGTATGGGAGAAGGAACTGAAGCTTTCTTT. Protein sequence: CASSPIGMGEGTEAFF.

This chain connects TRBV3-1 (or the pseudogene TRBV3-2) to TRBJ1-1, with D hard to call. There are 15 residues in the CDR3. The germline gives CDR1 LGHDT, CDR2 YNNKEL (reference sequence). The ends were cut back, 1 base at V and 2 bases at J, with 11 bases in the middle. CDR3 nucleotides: TGTGCCAGCAGCCAAGGACTCAACGGTAACACTGAAGCTTTCTTT. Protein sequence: CASSQGLNGNTEAFF.

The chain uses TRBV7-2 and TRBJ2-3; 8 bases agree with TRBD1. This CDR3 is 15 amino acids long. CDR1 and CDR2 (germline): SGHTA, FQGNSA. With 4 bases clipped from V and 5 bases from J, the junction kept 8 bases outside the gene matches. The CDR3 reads CASSSGQGAQDTQYF. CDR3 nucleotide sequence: TGTGCCAGCAGCTCGGGGCAGGGGGCCCAAGATACGCAGTATTTT.

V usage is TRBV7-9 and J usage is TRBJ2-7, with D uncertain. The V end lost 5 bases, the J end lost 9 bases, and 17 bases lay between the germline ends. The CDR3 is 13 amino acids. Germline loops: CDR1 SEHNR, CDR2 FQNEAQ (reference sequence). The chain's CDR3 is CASSMNAASRQYV. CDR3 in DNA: TGTGCCAGCAGCATGAATGCAGCGAGCCGGCAGTACGTC.

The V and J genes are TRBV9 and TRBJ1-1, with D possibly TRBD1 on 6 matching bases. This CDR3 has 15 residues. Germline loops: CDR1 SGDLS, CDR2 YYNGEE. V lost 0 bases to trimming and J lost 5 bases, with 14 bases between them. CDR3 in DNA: TGTGCCAGCAGCGTAGGACGGGGACACGGGACTGAAGCTTTCTTT. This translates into CASSVGRGHGTEAFF.

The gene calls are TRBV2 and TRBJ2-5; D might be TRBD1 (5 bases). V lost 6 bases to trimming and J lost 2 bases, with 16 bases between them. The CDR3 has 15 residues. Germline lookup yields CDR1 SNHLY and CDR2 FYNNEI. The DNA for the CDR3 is TGTGCCAGCAGCCTGGGTGGGCGACAGCAAGAGACCCAGTACTTC. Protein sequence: CASSLGGRQQETQYF.

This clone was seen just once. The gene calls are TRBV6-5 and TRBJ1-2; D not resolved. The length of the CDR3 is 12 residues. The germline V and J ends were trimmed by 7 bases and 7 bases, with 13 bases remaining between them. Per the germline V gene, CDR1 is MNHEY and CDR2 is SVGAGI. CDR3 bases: TGTGCCAGCACCACTACGGAAGGTGGCTACACCTTC. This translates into CASTTTEGGYTF.

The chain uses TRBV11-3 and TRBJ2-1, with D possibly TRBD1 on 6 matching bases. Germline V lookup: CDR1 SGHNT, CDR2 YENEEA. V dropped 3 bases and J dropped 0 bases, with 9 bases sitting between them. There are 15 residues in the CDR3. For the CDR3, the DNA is TGTGCCAGCAGCTTGGGGGCTGCCTCCTACAATGAGCAGTTCTTC. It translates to CASSLGAASYNEQFF.

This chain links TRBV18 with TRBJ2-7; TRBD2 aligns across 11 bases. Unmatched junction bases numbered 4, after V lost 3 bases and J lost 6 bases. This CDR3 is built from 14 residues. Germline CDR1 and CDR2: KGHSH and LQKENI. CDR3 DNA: TGTGCCAGCTCACCCACTAGCGGGAGATCCGAGCAGTACTTC. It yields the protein CASSPTSGRSEQYF.

The CDR3 spells CAWKRPGVFDTQYF. DNA of the CDR3: TGTGCCTGGAAGCGTCCGGGAGTGTTCGACACGCAGTATTTT. The J gene is TRBJ2-3, the V gene TRBV30; a possible D gene is TRBD2 (6 bases). The V end lost 4 bases, the J end lost 9 bases, and 20 bases lay between the germline ends. CDR3 length: 14 amino acids. The germline CDR1 and CDR2 sequences are GTSNPN and SVGIG (reference sequence).

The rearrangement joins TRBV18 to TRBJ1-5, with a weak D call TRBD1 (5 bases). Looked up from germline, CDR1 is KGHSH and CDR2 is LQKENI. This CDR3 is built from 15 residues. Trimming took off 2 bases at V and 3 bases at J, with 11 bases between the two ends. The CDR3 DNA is TGTGCCAGCTCACCAACCGCGGGGCTCAATCAGCCCCAGCATTTT. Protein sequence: CASSPTAGLNQPQHF.

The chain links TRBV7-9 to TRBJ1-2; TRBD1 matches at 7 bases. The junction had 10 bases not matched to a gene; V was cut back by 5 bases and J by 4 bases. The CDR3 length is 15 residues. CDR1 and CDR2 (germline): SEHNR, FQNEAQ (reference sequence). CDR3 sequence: CASSLGDRELYGYTF. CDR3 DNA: TGTGCCAGCAGCCTAGGGGACAGAGAGCTCTATGGCTACACCTTC.

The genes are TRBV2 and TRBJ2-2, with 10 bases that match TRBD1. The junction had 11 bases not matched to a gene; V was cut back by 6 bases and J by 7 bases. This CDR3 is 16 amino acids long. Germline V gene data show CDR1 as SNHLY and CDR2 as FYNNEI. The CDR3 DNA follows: TGTGCCAGCAGAGCCGAGGACAGGGGGTTCGGCGGGGAGCTGTTTTTT. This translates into CASRAEDRGFGGELFF. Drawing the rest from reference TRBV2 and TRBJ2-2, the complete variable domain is EPEVTQTPSHQVTQMGQEVILRCVPISNHLYFYWYRQILGQKVEFLVSFYNNEISEKSEIFDDQFSVERPDGSNFTLKIRSTKLEDSAMYFCASRAEDRGFGGELFFGEGSRLTVL.

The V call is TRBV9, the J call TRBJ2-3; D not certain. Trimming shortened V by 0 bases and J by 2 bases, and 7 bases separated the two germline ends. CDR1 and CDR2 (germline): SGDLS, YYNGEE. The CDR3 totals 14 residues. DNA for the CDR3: TGTGCCAGCAGCGTAGAAGTACACACAGATACGCAGTATTTT. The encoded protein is CASSVEVHTDTQYF.